This T cell receptor beta chain stems from a study of blood T cells in healthy people across ages (dated by TCRdb to 2013 to 2016). Study-wide context: In model experiments, roughly one uniquely barcoded TCR beta cDNA molecule per two T cells was captured by template switching. Age-related changes in TCR beta repertoire diversity were measured in the study by deep sequencing normalized with unique cDNA molecular identifiers. Four age groups were formed from the donors: young (average approximately 15 years), middle-aged (roughly 38), aged (around 68) and long-lived (more than 75). To avoid experimental bias, donors of different ages were spread randomly across the sequencing lanes. Two additional independent replicas of 1 million unique cDNA reads from the same blood draw were analyzed for two donors (one aged 18 to 30 and one aged 80 or older).

Donors were 35 to 40 systemically healthy Caucasian individuals from Russia aged roughly 6 to 90 years. Around 10 milliliters of peripheral blood were drawn from each donor into EDTA-treated Vacutainer tubes. Ficoll-Paque density-gradient centrifugation was used to isolate PBMCs, with at least 7 million per sample. Trizol reagent was used to extract total RNA from the PBMCs, yielding at least 5 micrograms per sample. Naive CD45RAhigh/CD27high T cell percentages were measured by flow cytometry on a PBMC aliquot from every donor. This clonotype was counted once. Its antigen remains unidentified. Per-base quality was not reported, and no clone a single base away is much larger than it. The library was made by 5' RACE. This sample was sequenced with an Illumina HiSeq 2500. A second roughly 7 to 12 cycle PCR used a sample-barcoded 5' primer and a J-beta primer mix. A unique molecular identifier was introduced onto each TCR beta cDNA molecule by a template-switch 5' adaptor carrying 12 random nucleotides. Each sample yielded at least 2.5 million CDR3-containing paired-end reads. First-strand cDNA synthesis was performed from all RNA using the Mint cDNA synthesis kit, with priming by a TRBC-specific oligonucleotide. After uracil-DNA glycosylase treatment, a first 18-cycle PCR used universal primers M1SS and BC2_uni_R on all cDNA. Turning to the authors' computational methods: For normalization, 1 million high-quality reads, each with a distinct molecular identifier, were randomly selected from each sample. Reads sharing molecular identifiers were discarded rather than binned into consensus sequences. MiTCR, run with a Q25 quality threshold and the strictest error-elimination algorithm, handled CDR3 identification, clonotype clustering and error correction. Lower-bound total TCR beta diversity was estimated with a nonparametric unseen species model using Euler transformation. TCRdb trimmed public reads at Q25 via fastp, called clones via MiXCR and kept in-frame beta chains. When rows share a CDR3 protein, they turn into one entry using the most common DNA and genes. TCRdb's processing, not the authors', yielded these V and J calls. In this sample the table shows over a million distinct CDR3 sequences, around 55% of which occur a single time. The ten largest clones represent roughly 6.3% of the sample.

The trim is 7 bases for V and 4 bases for J, with a gap of 8 bases between the germline ends. The germline V gene supplies CDR1 SGHTA and CDR2 FQGNSA. Inclusive of the bounding cysteine and phenylalanine, the CDR3 is 12 residues long. Of all the DNA, just the CDR3 is kept, 36 bases in frame from base 1. Results and caveats for the whole study, not just this receptor: Estimates of total diversity based on one million sequenced T cells were regarded as lower bounds and as underestimates. As age increased, observed TCR beta diversity per million T cells dropped in a roughly linear way, and a significant reduction was already evident by age around 41. Because the CMV infection status of the donors was unknown, age-related changes in expanded clonotypes may potentially have been confounded. Compared with the aged group, the long-lived group had more naive CD4+ T cells, fewer expanded clones and increased TCR diversity, suggesting age selection. The percentage of naive T cells measured by flow cytometry correlated strongly with observed TCR beta diversity. Conclusive comparison of naive and antigen-experienced compartments was prevented by the profiling of bulk unsorted PBMCs.

The sample was blood. The sequence joins TRBV7-2 to TRBJ2-1; the D element could tentatively be TRBD1 or TRBD2, as 5 bases agree for each. This receptor was identified in a man younger than 35 in good health. The DNA sequence reads TGTGCCAGCACTGGGGGTTACAATGAGCAGTTCTTC. This is translated as CASTGGYNEQFF. With all but the CDR3 taken from the reference TRBV7-2 and TRBJ2-1 genes, the full variable domain is: GAGVSQSPSNKVTEKGKDVELRCDPISGHTALYWYRQSLGQGLEFLIYFQGNSAPDKSGLPSDRFSAERTGGSVSTLTIQRTQQEDSAVYLCASTGGYNEQFFGPGTRLTVL.